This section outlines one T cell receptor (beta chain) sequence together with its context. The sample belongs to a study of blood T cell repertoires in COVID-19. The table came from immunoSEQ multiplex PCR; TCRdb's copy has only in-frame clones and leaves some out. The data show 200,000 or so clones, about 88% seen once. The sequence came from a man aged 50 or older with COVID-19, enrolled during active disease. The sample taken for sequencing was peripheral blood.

CDR3 region: CASSVTSGDYEQYF. The DNA of the CDR3 is TGTGCCAGCAGCGTAACTAGCGGGGATTACGAGCAGTACTTC. The chain combines TRBV9 with TRBJ2-7; 10 nucleotides agree with TRBD2. The CDR3 has 14 residues. J lost 4 bases, V lost 1 base, and 2 bases had no gene match. Germline-derived CDR1 and CDR2 are SGDLS and YYNGEE.